Presented here are 20 T cell receptor beta chains from one specimen sequenced in a study of T cell responses to AZD1222 COVID-19 vaccine. This table comes from immunoSEQ multiplex PCR, and its TCRdb copy is limited to in-frame clones, with some not included. The sample holds tens of thousands of clones; 88% are singletons and the top ten take 6.9%. The material was peripheral blood, obtained 28 days after the second AZD1222 dose. The origin of the receptors is an adult who received the AZD1222 COVID-19 vaccine.

The chain links TRBV4-3 to TRBJ2-7; D unresolved. Between the trimmed V and J ends, which lost 0 bases and 2 bases, there was a span of 17 bases. The length of the CDR3 is 17 residues. Germline CDR1 is LGHNA and CDR2 is YSLEER. CDR3 DNA: TGCGCCAGCAGCCAAGATCTGGAGTGGGCGTCGACCTACGAGCAGTACTTC. As protein: CASSQDLEWASTYEQYF.

The chain has TRBV19 and TRBJ2-7; unclear D gene. V was clipped by 4 bases and J by 6 bases, with 7 bases between them. Germline CDR1 LNHDA, CDR2 SQIVND (reference sequence). This CDR3 has 11 amino acids. The CDR3, as DNA: TGTGCCAGTAGTACCAACAGCGAGCAGTACTTC. This encodes CASSTNSEQYF.

This rearrangement joins TRBV10-1 to TRBJ2-2; D is ambiguous. The CDR3 runs to 14 residues. In germline, CDR1 is WNHNN, CDR2 SYGVQD (reference sequence). Trimming took 3 bases from V and 6 from J, leaving 11 bases between them. The CDR3: CASSERRPPGELFF. CDR3 bases: TGCGCCAGCAGTGAAAGGAGACCCCCCGGGGAGCTGTTTTTT.

The chain combines TRBV6-5 with TRBJ1-4; D is undetermined. CDR1 and CDR2 (germline): MNHEY, SVGAGI. The CDR3 covers 15 residues. V was pared by 6 bases and J by 4 bases, with 15 bases between. This chain's CDR3 is CASSQHRNLNEKLFF. In nucleotides, the CDR3 is TGTGCCAGCAGCCAACACCGCAACCTTAATGAAAAACTGTTTTTT.

The count of this clone is one. This chain uses TRBV29-1 with TRBJ2-3; D is ambiguous. Germline V gene data show CDR1 as SQVTM and CDR2 as ANQGSEA. The CDR3 sequence is 11 residues long. Trimming stripped 3 bases from V and 7 bases from J, with 8 bases between. Here the CDR3 reads CSVDPDNTQYF. The CDR3 nucleotides are TGCAGCGTTGACCCTGATAATACGCAGTATTTT.

V gene TRBV24-1 combines with J gene TRBJ2-7; D is perhaps TRBD1 (5 bases). This CDR3 has 14 amino acids. Per germline, CDR1 KGHDR and CDR2 SFDVKD. V was shortened by 2 bases and J by 1 base, with 8 bases between the two germline ends. The chain's CDR3 is CATSDSHRSYEQYF. CDR3 in DNA: TGTGCCACCAGTGATTCTCACAGGTCCTACGAGCAGTACTTC.

The gene calls are TRBV7-3 and TRBJ2-3; 11 nucleotides match TRBD2. The CDR3 is 14 amino acids. The trim removed 2 bases at V and 6 bases at J, leaving 1 base unmatched. CDR1 SGHTA and CDR2 FQGTGA come from the germline V gene. The CDR3 sequence is CASSLGTSGDTQYF. In DNA form, the CDR3 reads TGTGCCAGCAGCTTAGGGACTAGCGGTGATACGCAGTATTTT.

The chain combines TRBV27 with TRBJ2-7, with a weak D call TRBD1 (5 bases). The CDR3 has 13 residues. Germline loops: CDR1 MNHEY, CDR2 SMNVEV (reference sequence). The V gene lost 6 bases and the J gene lost 6 bases, with 15 bases spanning the gap. The CDR3 is CASRNLAGIEQYF. The CDR3 bases are TGTGCCAGCAGGAATTTGGCAGGGATCGAGCAGTACTTC.

The chain combines TRBV24-1 with TRBJ2-3; 7 bases agree with TRBD2. The J segment lost 11 bases and the V segment lost 0 bases, leaving 4 bases of the junction unmatched. Looked up from germline, CDR1 is KGHDR and CDR2 is SFDVKD. The CDR3 loop spans 13 amino acids. CDR3: CATSDLSTSKQYF. The CDR3 DNA reads as TGTGCCACCAGTGATTTGTCGACTAGCAAGCAGTATTTT.

The chain uses TRBV30 and TRBJ2-2, with 9 bases that match TRBD2. Germline loops: CDR1 GTSNPN, CDR2 SVGIG (reference sequence). Trimming at V came to 0 bases and at J to 2 bases, leaving 7 bases not matched to a gene. The CDR3 covers 17 residues. The CDR3 here is CAWSVRRLAGNTGELFF. Written as DNA, the CDR3 is TGTGCCTGGAGTGTACGAAGGCTAGCGGGAAACACCGGGGAGCTGTTTTTT.

Written as DNA, the CDR3 is TGTGCCAGCAGCCAAGTTGACCTCGAGCAGTACTTC. This translates into CASSQVDLEQYF. J is TRBJ2-7 and V is TRBV3-1 (or the pseudogene TRBV3-2); D call uncertain. Germline lookup yields CDR1 LGHDT and CDR2 YNNKEL (reference sequence). V lost 1 base and J 6 bases, leaving 7 bases between the germline ends. The CDR3 length is 12 residues.

This clone turned up a few times. The chain has TRBV2 and TRBJ1-6; the D is unclear. V lost 4 bases to trimming and J lost 7 bases, with 14 bases between them. Germline values: CDR1 SNHLY, CDR2 FYNNEI. CDR3 size: 15 residues. For the CDR3, the DNA is TGTGCCAGCAGTGGAAGGGTACGCGGAAATTCACCCCTCCACTTT. Translation gives CASSGRVRGNSPLHF.

The gene calls are TRBV7-2 and TRBJ1-6; D may be TRBD1 (6 bases). Germline V gene lookup returns CDR1 SGHTA and CDR2 FQGNSA. V lost 1 base, J lost 8 bases, and 9 bases lay in between. CDR3 length: 14 residues. This CDR3 reads CASSLEQGDSPLHF. The CDR3, as DNA: TGTGCCAGCAGCTTAGAACAGGGAGATTCACCCCTCCACTTT.

This clone was observed once. V usage is TRBV18 and J usage is TRBJ2-3; 8 nucleotides align to TRBD2. From germline, CDR1 is KGHSH and CDR2 LQKENI. This CDR3 contains 17 residues. Losses at the gene ends were 0 bases for V and 4 bases for J; bases not matched to a gene: 9. The CDR3 nucleotides read TGTGCCAGCTCACCACCCCGGGGACTAGATGAGGCAGATACGCAGTATTTT. It codes for CASSPPRGLDEADTQYF.

The chain couples TRBV12-3 or TRBV12-4 to TRBJ1-1; no definite D call. CDR3 size: 13 residues. V was trimmed by 6 bases and J by 1 base, leaving 9 bases between them. The CDR3: CASSDGPNTEAFF. CDR3 coding DNA: TGTGCCAGCAGCGACGGCCCGAACACTGAAGCTTTCTTT.

CDR3: CASSSLGLAATDTQYF. The CDR3 DNA reads TGTGCCAGCAGCTCTCTTGGACTAGCGGCTACAGATACGCAGTATTTT. The rearrangement uses TRBV7-3 and TRBJ2-3, with TRBD2 identical over 10 bases. The junction had 7 bases not matched to a gene; V was cut back by 4 bases and J by 3 bases. In germline, CDR1 is SGHTA, CDR2 FQGTGA. The length of the CDR3 is 16 residues.

The chain employs TRBV3-1 (or the pseudogene TRBV3-2) and TRBJ2-2; 7 nucleotides match TRBD1. Germline V gene lookup returns CDR1 LGHDT and CDR2 YNNKEL (reference sequence). Unmatched junction bases numbered 7, after V lost 4 bases and J lost 5 bases. The CDR3 covers 15 residues. CDR3 DNA sequence: TGTGCCAGCAGCCTATTAGGGGGCAGGACCGGGGAGCTGTTTTTT. This gives the protein CASSLLGGRTGELFF.

CDR3 bases: TGTGCCAGTAGTGTTAATTGGGACGGTCAGCCCCAGCATTTT. It specifies CASSVNWDGQPQHF. The J gene is TRBJ1-5, the V gene TRBV19; TRBD1 might be the D (5 bases). V was cut by 5 bases and J by 6 bases, with 14 bases left in between. The germline CDR1 and CDR2 sequences are LNHDA and SQIVND (reference sequence). This CDR3 spans 14 amino acids.

The chain links TRBV28 to TRBJ2-7; D not resolved. Germline CDR1 reads MDHEN; CDR2 reads SYDVKM. The CDR3 contains 11 residues. V lost 5 bases, J lost 3 bases, and 5 bases lay in between. CDR3 protein: CASSNYYEQYF. DNA of the CDR3: TGTGCCAGCAGTAATTACTACGAGCAGTACTTC.

The chain has TRBV5-5 and TRBJ2-7, with a possible D match to TRBD2 (6 bases). V was clipped by 4 bases and J by 4 bases, with 12 bases between them. This CDR3 is 13 amino acids long. Germline-derived CDR1 and CDR2 are SGHKS and YYEKEE (reference sequence). CDR3 nucleotide sequence: TGTGCCAGCAGCATCCAACTAGCTTACGAGCAGTACTTC. As protein: CASSIQLAYEQYF.